A single sample is the source of the 20 T cell receptor beta chains below, sequenced in a study of T cell repertoires in cytomegalovirus infection (dated by TCRdb to about 2019). These reads were obtained on an Illumina HiSeq 1500. TCRdb reran the public reads through fastp at Q25 and MiXCR, keeping productive beta chains. Rows merge per CDR3 protein into single entries with the most common DNA and genes. In all, the sample holds about 920,000 distinct CDR3 sequences, and approximately 30% of those were seen once. 10% to 15% of the sample belongs to the ten largest clones. No antigens are known for them. Reading the label with the study, this specimen's treatment or condition is: in vitro stimulation with specific CMV peptide epitopes to enrich CMV-specific T cells. The sequences come from cultured CD8+ T cells from PBMCs, collected from culture after CMV antigen stimulation. Source of these receptors: a human donor in good health (CMV status not recorded). Some clones in this sample may be carry-over from other donors' samples.

This sequence joins TRBV6-2 or TRBV6-3 and TRBJ1-2; D not certain. This CDR3 spans 12 amino acids. Germline-derived CDR1 and CDR2 are MNHEY and SVGEGT. Trimming left V 8 bases short and J 7 bases short, with 14 bases between. The CDR3 DNA sequence: TGTGCCAGCCTCGAACCGACGGCTGGCTACACCTTC. It is translated as CASLEPTAGYTF.

Many counts were recorded for this clonotype. V is TRBV7-2 and J is TRBJ2-7; D might be TRBD1 (5 bases). Germline V gives CDR1 SGHTA, CDR2 FQGNSA. Trimming cost V 5 bases and J 9 bases, with 14 bases left between them. This CDR3 contains 12 residues. CDR3 nucleotide sequence: TGTGCCAGCAGCCTCGACAGAATTGTGCAGTACTTC. This sequence encodes CASSLDRIVQYF.

This clonotype was seen many times. V and J are TRBV7-9 and TRBJ1-3; weak D call: TRBD1 (5 bases). The germline V gene has CDR1 SEHNR and CDR2 FQNEAQ (reference sequence). The CDR3 consists of 16 residues. V was cut by 2 bases and J by 0 bases, with 11 bases left in between. In nucleotides, the CDR3 is TGTGCCAGCAGCTTATCAACAGGCCTCTCTGGAAACACCATATATTTT. Amino acid sequence: CASSLSTGLSGNTIYF. Based on the CDR3 plus reference TRBV7-9 and TRBJ1-3, the full variable domain is DTGVSQNPRHKITKRGQNVTFRCDPISEHNRLYWYRQTLGQGPEFLTYFQNEAQLEKSRLLSDRFSAERPKGSFSTLEIQRTEQGDSAMYLCASSLSTGLSGNTIYFGEGSWLTVV.

The chain is built from TRBV4-1 and TRBJ1-1; 9 nucleotides align to TRBD1. Germline CDR1 is MGHRA and CDR2 is YSYEKL. Trimming removed 1 base from V and 10 bases from J; junction bases left unmatched: 10. The CDR3 spans 15 residues. CDR3 coding DNA: TGCGCCAGCAGCCAAGTTCTGGGACAGGGTCTGACAGCTTTCTTT. Protein product: CASSQVLGQGLTAFF.

A few counts support this clonotype. This rearrangement joins TRBV7-6 to TRBJ2-7; TRBD1 agrees at 7 bases. This CDR3 spans 16 amino acids. Germline assignment: CDR1 SGHVS and CDR2 FNYEAQ. Unmatched junction bases numbered 12, after V lost 5 bases and J lost 2 bases. CDR3 amino acids: CASSPGWGQSAYEQYF. The CDR3 DNA reads as TGTGCCAGCAGCCCCGGTTGGGGACAGAGTGCCTACGAGCAGTACTTC.

This clonotype was seen a few times. This sequence joins TRBV6-2 or TRBV6-3 and TRBJ1-1, with D maybe TRBD1 (6 bases). The CDR3 has 15 amino acids. From germline, CDR1 is MNHEY and CDR2 SVGEGT. V was shortened by 2 bases and J by 1 base, with 11 bases between the two germline ends. CDR3 protein: CASSYLRGGNTEAFF. The CDR3 DNA reads as TGTGCCAGCAGTTACCTCAGGGGCGGGAACACTGAAGCTTTCTTT.

The V gene is TRBV10-3, the J gene TRBJ2-3; 7 nucleotides agree with TRBD2. V trimming: 6 bases; J trimming: 3 bases; junction bases outside the gene matches: 0. Germline-derived CDR1 and CDR2 are ENHRY and SYGVKD. CDR3 length: 12 residues. The CDR3 bases are TGTGCCATCAGGGGGGGGACAGATACGCAGTATTTT. Translating it yields CAIRGGTDTQYF.

This clonotype was seen many times. V gene TRBV7-9 combines with J gene TRBJ2-1; no clear D. This CDR3 region has 8 residues. The V gene's germline CDR1 is SEHNR and CDR2 FQNEAQ (reference sequence). V lost 1 base and J 14 bases, leaving 0 bases between the germline ends. CDR3 residues: CASSLEFF. As DNA, the CDR3 is TGTGCCAGCAGCTTAGAGTTCTTC. Variable domain in full (rest from reference TRBV7-9 and TRBJ2-1): DTGVSQNPRHKITKRGQNVTFRCDPISEHNRLYWYRQTLGQGPEFLTYFQNEAQLEKSRLLSDRFSAERPKGSFSTLEIQRTEQGDSAMYLCASSLEFFGPGTRLTVL.

The genes are TRBV12-3 or TRBV12-4 and TRBJ1-1; D is ambiguous. The CDR3 extends over 12 amino acids. Trimming pared 7 bases from V and 4 bases from J, leaving 10 bases between. The CDR3 coding sequence is TGTGCCAGCACCGCGGTGGGCACTGAAGCTTTCTTT. Its translation: CASTAVGTEAFF.

The J gene is TRBJ2-7, the V gene TRBV7-9, with 8 nucleotides matching TRBD1. Germline CDR1 and CDR2: SEHNR and FQNEAQ (reference sequence). The J segment lost 5 bases and the V segment lost 5 bases, leaving 20 bases of the junction unmatched. The CDR3 consists of 18 residues. In DNA, the CDR3 is TGTGCCAGCAGCGCCCCCGCAGGGGGCCCCTCCATGTCGAACGAGCAGTACTTC. It encodes CASSAPAGGPSMSNEQYF. Full variable domain (rest looked up from reference TRBV7-9 and TRBJ2-7): DTGVSQNPRHKITKRGQNVTFRCDPISEHNRLYWYRQTLGQGPEFLTYFQNEAQLEKSRLLSDRFSAERPKGSFSTLEIQRTEQGDSAMYLCASSAPAGGPSMSNEQYFGPGTRLTVT.

Only a few counts were recorded for this clonotype. The rearrangement links TRBV2 to TRBJ2-7; the D is unclear. The CDR3 is 12 residues long. Trimming took 7 bases from V and 5 from J, leaving 12 bases between them. Germline V lookup: CDR1 SNHLY, CDR2 FYNNEI. Here the CDR3 reads CASTRQVDEQYF. The CDR3 nucleotides read TGTGCCAGCACTCGTCAAGTGGACGAGCAGTACTTC. The complete variable domain, with remaining parts taken from reference TRBV2 and TRBJ2-7, reads EPEVTQTPSHQVTQMGQEVILRCVPISNHLYFYWYRQILGQKVEFLVSFYNNEISEKSEIFDDQFSVERPDGSNFTLKIRSTKLEDSAMYFCASTRQVDEQYFGPGTRLTVT.

The CDR3 sequence is CASSKYTATEAFF. Written as DNA, the CDR3 is TGTGCCAGCAGCAAATACACGGCCACTGAAGCTTTCTTT. This chain connects TRBV7-6 to TRBJ1-1; D remains ambiguous. In germline, CDR1 is SGHVS, CDR2 FNYEAQ. CDR3 size: 13 residues. V was cut by 5 bases and J by 4 bases, with 11 bases left in between. The entire variable domain, with the rest obtained from reference TRBV7-6 and TRBJ1-1, is as follows: GAGVSQSPRYKVTKRGQDVALRCDPISGHVSLYWYRQALGQGPEFLTYFNYEAQQDKSGLPNDRFSAERPEGSISTLTIQRTEQRDSAMYRCASSKYTATEAFFGQGTRLTVV.

This clonotype has more than one count but fewer than ten. The chain couples TRBV6-6 to TRBJ1-6; perhaps TRBD1 as D (5 bases). The CDR3 extends over 19 amino acids. Trimming cost V 2 bases and J 0 bases, with 17 bases left between them. Germline CDR1 is MNHNY and CDR2 is SVGAGI (reference sequence). CDR3 DNA sequence: TGTGCCAGCAGTTACCCTTCCCCCGGGACGGACTCCTATAATTCACCCCTCCACTTT. Protein product: CASSYPSPGTDSYNSPLHF.

J is TRBJ1-1 and V is TRBV4-3, with 7 positions matching TRBD1. The V gene end was trimmed by 3 bases and the J gene end by 4 bases; junction bases not matched to a gene: 5. Germline CDR1 reads LGHNA; CDR2 reads YSLEER. CDR3 length: 14 residues. For the CDR3, the DNA is TGCGCCAGCAGCCAGTCCAGGGGGGGCACTGAAGCTTTCTTT. Residues: CASSQSRGGTEAFF.

Worth noting for this clonotype: A much larger clone sits a single nucleotide away, making a read error possible. The gene calls are TRBV7-6 and TRBJ2-5; D is ambiguous. Germline CDR1 reads SGHVS; CDR2 reads FNYEAQ. This CDR3 is built from 15 residues. The CDR3 DNA reads TGTGCCGGCAGCCCCCTTGGGGATCGGCAAGAGACCCAGTACTTC. Residues: CAGSPLGDRQETQYF.

This clonotype showed up many times. The rearrangement links TRBV7-9 to TRBJ2-3, with no clear D. With 6 bases removed from V and 2 bases from J, the gap between germline ends came to 6 bases. Germline CDR1 and CDR2: SEHNR and FQNEAQ (reference sequence). The CDR3 has 12 amino acids. The CDR3 here is CASREVTDTQYF. The DNA for the CDR3 is TGTGCCAGCAGAGAGGTCACAGATACGCAGTATTTT.

This chain uses TRBV4-3 with TRBJ1-2; a weak D match, TRBD1 (5 bases). V was pared by 0 bases and J by 4 bases, with 12 bases between. The CDR3 loop spans 15 amino acids. In germline, CDR1 is LGHNA, CDR2 YSLEER. CDR3 nucleotide sequence: TGCGCCAGCAGCCAAGATAGGGGAGGAGTCTATGGCTACACCTTC. Residues: CASSQDRGGVYGYTF.

This clonotype was counted at least ten times. The CDR3 is CASSTTYGQGPYGYTF. The CDR3, as DNA: TGTGCCAGCAGTACGACATACGGTCAGGGACCCTATGGCTACACCTTC. V is TRBV7-9 and J is TRBJ1-2; possibly TRBD1 for D (5 bases). V was trimmed by 6 bases and J by 4 bases, leaving 21 bases between them. This CDR3 is built from 16 residues. From germline, CDR1 is SEHNR and CDR2 FQNEAQ (reference sequence).

V and J are TRBV6-2 or TRBV6-3 and TRBJ1-5; D is perhaps TRBD1 (5 bases). In germline, CDR1 is MNHEY, CDR2 SVGEGT. This CDR3 has 13 residues. The V end was cut by 4 bases, the J end by 6 bases, with 10 bases between. This CDR3 is CASSLAGIQPQHF. In nucleotides, the CDR3 is TGTGCCAGCAGTTTAGCAGGGATTCAGCCCCAGCATTTT.

The chain has TRBV19 and TRBJ2-3; unclear D gene. The CDR3 contains 14 residues. Per germline, CDR1 LNHDA and CDR2 SQIVND (reference sequence). With 6 bases removed from V and 0 bases from J, the gap between germline ends came to 10 bases. CDR3 amino acids: CASRGAFSTDTQYF. CDR3 coding DNA: TGTGCCAGTAGAGGCGCTTTTAGCACAGATACGCAGTATTTT.